This TCR beta chain was captured by sequencing in a study of cytomegalovirus exposure and HLA in healthy donors. To note about this clone: The antigen is undetermined.

Primers included in the PCR were 60 Vbeta and 13 Jbeta primers. Clones were sequenced by immunoSEQ multiplex PCR, and TCRdb holds only the in-frame ones, with some missing. The table lists roughly 190,000 clones, roughly an eighth of them singletons, with under 10% in the top ten. Study-wide findings and caveats: Only CMV serostatus was available as immune exposure information.

CDR3 size: 14 residues. The V and J ends lost 4 bases and 7 bases, in that order; junction bases with no gene match: 5. Per germline, CDR1 MNHEY and CDR2 SVGAGI. The specimen was PBMCs. The TCR originated in a man aged 50 or older in good health and CMV-seropositive. The gene calls are TRBV6-5 and TRBJ1-4; 8 nucleotides line up with TRBD1. CDR3 loop: CASSFDRGGEKLFF. The CDR3 DNA reads TGTGCCAGCAGTTTCGACAGGGGTGGTGAAAAACTGTTTTTT.